This TCR beta chain originates from a study of radiotherapy plus CTLA-4 blockade in lung cancer (dated by TCRdb to 2016 to 2019). Regarding the complete study: Among enrolled patients, approximately 18% had an objective response and 31% reached disease control.

Note on this clone: It lacks a known antigen. Base qualities are missing; no much larger clone stands one base away.

What the work shows at the level of the full study, not this receptor alone: The strongest predictors of response were reported to be early dynamic shifts in blood T cell clones along with a rise in serum interferon-beta following radiation. After treatment with radiotherapy and ipilimumab, TCR clones that came from tumors expanded in the peripheral blood.

The CDR3 runs 14 amino acids, cysteine and phenylalanine included. CDR3 DNA is the only sequence kept; it has 42 bases, read in frame from the first base. CDR1 MNHEY and CDR2 SVGAGI are derived from the germline V gene. The germline V end is reduced by 4 bases and the J end by 6 bases; junction bases left unmatched: 8. Libraries were built with the immunoSEQ multiplex PCR assay. This immuneACCESS table, as held by TCRdb, lists in-frame sequences with V and J called but not all clones. Of the missing ones, under half trace to an unresolved V gene in checked studies; the others have no known cause. The sample table lists roughly 59,000 clones, approximately 70% of them with a count of one. The ten largest clones take up roughly 8% of the sample. In this study, focal radiation therapy paired with CTLA-4 blockade (ipilimumab) was tested in patients who had chemo-refractory metastatic non-small-cell lung cancer.

The specimen was peripheral blood, collected from a patient treated with radiotherapy plus ipilimumab. The V gene is TRBV6-5 and the J gene is TRBJ2-7; 8 central nucleotides agree with TRBD1. The TCR was taken from a human donor with non-small cell lung cancer whose response to radiotherapy plus ipilimumab could not be evaluated. The DNA is as follows: TGTGCCAGCAGTTTTACGGGGACAGGCGCCGAGCAGTACTTC. Translated, it reads CASSFTGTGAEQYF.